This T cell receptor (beta chain) was obtained from a study of blood T cell repertoires in COVID-19. Whole-study context: The United States, Italy and Spain were the sources of the acute and convalescent COVID-19 samples. Sources were T cells, B-cell-depleted T cells, or PBMCs; the material itself was cDNA or gDNA.

Germline assignment: CDR1 MGHRA and CDR2 YSYEKL. V was clipped by 1 base and J by 1 base; unmatched bases: 7. This CDR3 is built from 17 residues. Per the authors' pipeline: It was from reference gene primer amplification that nucleated cell counts were estimated. Clones were read by immunoSEQ multiplex PCR, and TCRdb kept only the in-frame ones, dropping some. The D gene and trimming were derived from the DNA, and the V and J assignments and clone size from that table. Of roughly 350,000 clones detected, more than 75% appear once; the ten largest clones hold less than 3.5%. The specimen sequenced was peripheral blood. The chain couples TRBV4-1 to TRBJ1-1; TRBD1 matches at 9 bases. The origin of this receptor is a woman younger than 30 who had recovered from COVID-19. This CDR3 reads CASSQVQGAGGNTEAFF. CDR3 DNA sequence: TGCGCCAGCAGCCAAGTACAGGGGGCGGGGGGGAACACTGAAGCTTTCTTT.